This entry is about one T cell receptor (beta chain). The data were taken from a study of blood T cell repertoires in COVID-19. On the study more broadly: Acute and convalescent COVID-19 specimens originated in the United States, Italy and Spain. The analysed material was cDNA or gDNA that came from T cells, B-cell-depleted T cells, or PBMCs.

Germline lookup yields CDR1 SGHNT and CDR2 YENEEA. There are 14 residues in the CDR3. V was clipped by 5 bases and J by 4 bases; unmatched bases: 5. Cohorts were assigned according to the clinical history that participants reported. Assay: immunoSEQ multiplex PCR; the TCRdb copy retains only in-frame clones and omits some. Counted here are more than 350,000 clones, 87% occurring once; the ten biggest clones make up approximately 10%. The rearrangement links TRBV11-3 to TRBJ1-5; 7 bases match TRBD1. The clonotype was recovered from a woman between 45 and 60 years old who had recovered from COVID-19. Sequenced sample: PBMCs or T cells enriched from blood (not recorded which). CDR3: CASSPRQGNQPQHF. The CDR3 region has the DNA TGTGCCAGCAGCCCGCGACAGGGTAATCAGCCCCAGCATTTT.